The T cell receptor beta chain described here comes from a study of vaccination and CD4 T cells after COVID-19 (dated by TCRdb to the early 2020s). At the level of the whole study: Convalescent patients had a positive SARS-CoV-2 result on nasal swab PCR, and of these patients, 8 or 9 had mild disease and one had severe disease. Control cultures received a CEFX viral epitope pool as the positive control, an HIV-1 Nef peptide pool as the negative control, or no peptide. Post-vaccine blood samples were taken a median of around 77 days after the second vaccine dose, with a range of roughly 13 to 250 days. Post-COVID blood samples from convalescent patients were collected a median of approximately 100 days after diagnosis, with a range of roughly 35 to 170 days. The convalescent cohort included six males and four females, with two Hispanic individuals, seven Caucasians, two Asians and one multiracial person. The spike-specific CD4+ TCR repertoire was compared before and after mRNA vaccination in under 11 COVID-19 convalescent patients and a few infection-naive healthy vaccine recipients. Culture stimuli were overlapping spike peptide pools from SARS-CoV-2 and from the common cold coronaviruses HCoV-NL63, HCoV-OC43 and HCoV-229E. Each participant got two doses of either the Pfizer-BioNTech BNT162b2 vaccine (n=8) or the Moderna mRNA-1273 vaccine (n=2). What the research found in general, with its limitations: The study included relatively few convalescent patients and did not analyze early timepoints after natural infection. Among convalescent patients, a median roughly 90% of the SARS-CoV-2-reactive clones seen after vaccination appeared only after vaccination, which suggests priming specific to the vaccine. An increase in the median number of SARS-CoV-2-reactive clonotypes from 21 after infection to 38 after vaccination was observed, but the change was not found to be significant. Of the vaccine-specific clones found in convalescent patients, nearly all (304 of 307) were mono-reactive for SARS-CoV-2 spike instead of being cross-reactive with common cold coronaviruses.

The protocol used for the library was PCR. DNA from cultured CD4+ T cells underwent TCR sequencing with the Oncomine TCR Beta short-read assay at the Johns Hopkins FTIC core. The QIAamp micro DNA kit was used to extract genomic DNA from the cultured CD4+ T cells. The Oncomine TCR Beta libraries from cultured CD4+ T cells were pooled using unique dual indexes and then sequenced on an Illumina iSeq 100. The paper's processing steps were these. Non-productive sequences were removed, and CDR3s that did not start with C, did not end with F or W, or were shorter than 7 amino acids were discarded. Antigen-specific clonotypes were identified using the MANAFEST web application through comparison of peptide-stimulated wells with reference and other culture wells. An FDR below 0.05, an odds ratio above 5, and a productive frequency above 0.1% in at least two of three replicate wells were required for clones to be considered positive. A clonotype was classed as cross-reactive if the clonotype showed significant expansion both in SARS-CoV-2 spike wells and in at least one common cold coronavirus spike condition. Using R version 3.6.1, CDR3 homology was evaluated through Levenshtein distances (stringdist) along with unrooted phylogenetic trees (ape). Using fastp trimming at Q25 and MiXCR clonotype assembly, TCRdb reanalyzed the public sequencing data and kept in-frame beta chains. Each record represents a unique CDR3 protein, reported with the most common genes and DNA among its rows. The V and J calls and clone size come from TCRdb's table, not from the authors' own analysis. This sample lists over 8,500 distinct CDR3 sequences; around 54% were detected once. 7.5% to 8% of the sample rests with the top ten.

As encoded in the germline V gene (reference sequence), CDR1 is LNHDA while CDR2 is SQIVND. Trimming takes 4 bases from V and 10 bases from J, and the germline ends sit 14 bases apart. CDR3 length: 13 amino acids, cysteine to phenylalanine. CDR3 DNA is the only sequence kept; it has 39 bases, read in frame from the first base. Details on this clonotype: The antigen it binds to is not known. Base qualities are not provided; no much larger clone lies one nucleotide away.

The treatment or condition label on this specimen signifies: approximately 10-day PBMC culture with coronavirus spike peptide pools or control peptides (ViraFEST assay). The ViraFEST assay was used in the study, in which antigen-specific T cells were expanded with peptide pools and expanded clonotypes were subsequently identified by TCR sequencing. The positive SARS-CoV-2 PCR tests of the convalescent patients were dated from March to December 2020, before the Alpha, Beta and Delta variants emerged in the United States. Over 1.5 million PBMCs per well were cultured in IMDM with roughly 5% human AB serum and about 9.2 IU/ml IL-2, plus 10 ug/ml peptide pools. On days 3 and 7, half of the culture medium was replaced with fresh IL-2-containing medium. Once the cells had been in culture for about 10 days, the EasySep CD4+ T cell isolation kit was used to isolate CD4+ T cells by negative selection. Ficoll-Paque Plus gradient centrifugation was used to isolate PBMCs from whole blood, and the isolated PBMCs were then either used fresh or cryopreserved at -140C. Each culture condition was generally run in triplicate wells.

Here the chain combines TRBV19 and TRBJ2-1; the D gene is possibly TRBD1 or TRBD2, each agreeing over 5 bases. The TCR originated in a human donor who had recovered from COVID-19. Sequencing was performed on CD4+ T cells from blood, cultured in vitro. The bases read TGTGCCAGTAGTACGGGACGGACACGGGAGCAGTTCTTC. Its coded protein is CASSTGRTREQFF.